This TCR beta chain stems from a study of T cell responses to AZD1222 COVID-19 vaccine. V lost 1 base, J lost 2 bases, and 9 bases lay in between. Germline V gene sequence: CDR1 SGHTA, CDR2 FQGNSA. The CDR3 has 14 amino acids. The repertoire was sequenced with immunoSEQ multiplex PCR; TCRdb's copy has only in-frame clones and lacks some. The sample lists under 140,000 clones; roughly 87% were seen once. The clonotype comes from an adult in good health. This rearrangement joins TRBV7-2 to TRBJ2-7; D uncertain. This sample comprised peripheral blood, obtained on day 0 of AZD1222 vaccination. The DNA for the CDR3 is TGTGCCAGCAGCTTAGAGGTGGGGACCTACGAGCAGTACTTC. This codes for CASSLEVGTYEQYF.